The clone carrying this T cell receptor beta chain has more than one count but fewer than ten. Its antigen is undetermined. V was cut by 4 bases and J by 6 bases, with 10 bases left in between. Per germline, CDR1 LNHNV and CDR2 YYDKDF (reference sequence). The CDR3 extends over 12 amino acids. This record belongs to a study of response to subunit inactivated influenza vaccine. Study-wide results and limits: Authors proposed each seasonal influenza vaccination draws in few new T cells.

TCRdb independently ran MiXCR on the RT-PCR reads; one entry per CDR3 protein. The profile shows approximately 700,000 distinct CDR3 sequences, approximately 15% of them singletons. Sample: PBMCs from blood, taken less than 15 days before vaccination. The chain employs TRBV15 and TRBJ2-7, with unresolved D. The TCR was taken from a man aged 50-59 years who received an inactivated influenza vaccine. The CDR3: CATSKVKGEQYF. DNA for the CDR3: TGTGCCACCAGCAAGGTGAAAGGCGAGCAGTACTTC.